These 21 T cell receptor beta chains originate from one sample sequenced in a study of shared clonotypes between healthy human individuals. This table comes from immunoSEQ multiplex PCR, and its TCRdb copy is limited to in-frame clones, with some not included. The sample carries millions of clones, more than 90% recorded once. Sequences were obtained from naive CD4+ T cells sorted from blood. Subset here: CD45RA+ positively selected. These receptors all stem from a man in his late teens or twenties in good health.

CDR3 residues: CASSQSIGGKNTEAFF. The CDR3 DNA follows: TGCGCCAGCAGTCAATCGATAGGGGGGAAGAACACTGAAGCTTTCTTT. This chain links TRBV23-1 with TRBJ1-1; weak D call: TRBD1 (6 bases). TRBV23-1 has ORF status, its function being uncertain. Trimming cost V 0 bases and J 1 base, with 12 bases left between them. The CDR3 consists of 16 residues.

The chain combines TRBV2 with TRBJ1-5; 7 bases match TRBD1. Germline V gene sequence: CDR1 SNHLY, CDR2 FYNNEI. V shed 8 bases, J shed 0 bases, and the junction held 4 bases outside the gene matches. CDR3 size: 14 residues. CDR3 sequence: CASRGQFSNQPQHF. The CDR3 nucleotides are TGTGCCAGCCGGGGACAGTTTAGCAATCAGCCCCAGCATTTT.

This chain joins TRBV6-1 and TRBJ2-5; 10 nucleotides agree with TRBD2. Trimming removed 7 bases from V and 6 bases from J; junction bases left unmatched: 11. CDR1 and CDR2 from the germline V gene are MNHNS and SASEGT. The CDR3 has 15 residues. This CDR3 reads CASTPGTAGGKTQYF. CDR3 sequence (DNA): TGTGCCAGCACTCCCGGGACAGCGGGAGGGAAGACCCAGTACTTC.

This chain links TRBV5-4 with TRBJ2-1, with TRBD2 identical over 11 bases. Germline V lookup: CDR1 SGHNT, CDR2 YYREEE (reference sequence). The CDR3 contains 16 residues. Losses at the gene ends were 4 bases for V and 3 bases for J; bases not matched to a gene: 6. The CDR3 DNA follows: TGTGCCAGCAGCCCGGGACTAGCGGAAAACTACAATGAGCAGTTCTTC. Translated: CASSPGLAENYNEQFF.

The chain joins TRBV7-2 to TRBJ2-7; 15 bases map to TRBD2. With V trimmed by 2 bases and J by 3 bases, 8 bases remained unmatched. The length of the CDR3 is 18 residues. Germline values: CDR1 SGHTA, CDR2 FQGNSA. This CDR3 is CASSLNPGLAGGYYEQYF. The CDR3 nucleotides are TGTGCCAGCAGCTTAAACCCGGGACTAGCGGGGGGCTACTACGAGCAGTACTTC. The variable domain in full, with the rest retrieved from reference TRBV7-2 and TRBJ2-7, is GAGVSQSPSNKVTEKGKDVELRCDPISGHTALYWYRQSLGQGLEFLIYFQGNSAPDKSGLPSDRFSAERTGGSVSTLTIQRTQQEDSAVYLCASSLNPGLAGGYYEQYFGPGTRLTVT.

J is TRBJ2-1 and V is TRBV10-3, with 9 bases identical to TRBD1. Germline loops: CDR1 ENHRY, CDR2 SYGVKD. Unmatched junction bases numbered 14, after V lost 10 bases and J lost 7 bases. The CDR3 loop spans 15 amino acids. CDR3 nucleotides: TGTGCCACTCTAACAACCGGACAGGGGAAGAATGAGCAGTTCTTC. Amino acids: CATLTTGQGKNEQFF.

CDR3 in DNA: TGTGCCTGGGGTTCTCTCTACGAGCAGTACTTC. Its translation: CAWGSLYEQYF. V gene TRBV30 combines with J gene TRBJ2-7; D unclear. CDR1 is GTSNPN and CDR2 is SVGIG in the germline V gene (reference sequence). CDR3 size: 11 residues. The ends were cut back, 5 bases at V and 3 bases at J, with 8 bases in the middle.

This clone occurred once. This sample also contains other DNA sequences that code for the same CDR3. CDR3 loop: CASSTPGRTYEQYF. The CDR3 DNA is TGTGCCAGCAGCACGCCGGGACGGACCTACGAGCAGTACTTC. This chain uses TRBV7-2 with TRBJ2-7; D possibly uses TRBD1 or TRBD2 (5 bases each). V lost 5 bases and J lost 2, with 13 bases in between. CDR1 and CDR2 (germline): SGHTA, FQGNSA. The CDR3 totals 14 residues.

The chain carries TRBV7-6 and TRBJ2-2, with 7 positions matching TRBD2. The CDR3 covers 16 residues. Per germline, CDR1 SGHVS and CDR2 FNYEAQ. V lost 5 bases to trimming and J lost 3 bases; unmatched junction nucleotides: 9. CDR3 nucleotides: TGTGCCAGCAGCCCCGGGGCTAGCGGACACACCGGGGAGCTGTTTTTT. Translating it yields CASSPGASGHTGELFF.

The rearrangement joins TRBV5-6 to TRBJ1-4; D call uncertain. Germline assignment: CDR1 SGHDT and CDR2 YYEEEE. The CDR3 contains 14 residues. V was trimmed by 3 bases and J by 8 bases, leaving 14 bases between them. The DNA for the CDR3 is TGTGCCAGCAGCTACCAGAAGTTGAACGAAAAACTGTTTTTT. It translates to CASSYQKLNEKLFF.

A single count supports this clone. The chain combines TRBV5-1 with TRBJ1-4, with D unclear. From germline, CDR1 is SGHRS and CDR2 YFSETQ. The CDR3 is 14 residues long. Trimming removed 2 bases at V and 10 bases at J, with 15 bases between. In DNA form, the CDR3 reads TGCGCCAGCAGCTTATCCAGTGGCGAGCGAAAACTGTTTTTT. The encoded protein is CASSLSSGERKLFF.

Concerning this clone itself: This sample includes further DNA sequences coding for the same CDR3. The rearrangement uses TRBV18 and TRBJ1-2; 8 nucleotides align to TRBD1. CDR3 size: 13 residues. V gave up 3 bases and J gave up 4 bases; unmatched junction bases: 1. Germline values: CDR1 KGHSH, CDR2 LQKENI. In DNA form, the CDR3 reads TGTGCCAGCTCACCCACAGGGGGCTATGGCTACACCTTC. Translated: CASSPTGGYGYTF.

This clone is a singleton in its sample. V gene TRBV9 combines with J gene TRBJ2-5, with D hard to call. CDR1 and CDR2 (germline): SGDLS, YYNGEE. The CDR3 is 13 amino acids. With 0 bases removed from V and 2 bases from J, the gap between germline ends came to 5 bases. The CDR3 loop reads CASSVDWQETQYF. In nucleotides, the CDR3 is TGTGCCAGCAGCGTAGATTGGCAAGAGACCCAGTACTTC.

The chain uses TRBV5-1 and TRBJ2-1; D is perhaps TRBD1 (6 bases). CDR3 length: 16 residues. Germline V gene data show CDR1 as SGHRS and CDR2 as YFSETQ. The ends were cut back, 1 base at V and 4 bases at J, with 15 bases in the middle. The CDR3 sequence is CASSLFEGDYYNEQFF. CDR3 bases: TGCGCCAGCAGCTTGTTTGAGGGGGATTATTACAATGAGCAGTTCTTC.

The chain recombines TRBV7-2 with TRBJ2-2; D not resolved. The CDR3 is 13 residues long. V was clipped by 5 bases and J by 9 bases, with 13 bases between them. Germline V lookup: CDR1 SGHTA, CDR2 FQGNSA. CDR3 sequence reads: CASSPPLRRELFF. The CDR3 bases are TGTGCCAGCAGCCCGCCCCTACGCCGGGAGCTGTTTTTT.

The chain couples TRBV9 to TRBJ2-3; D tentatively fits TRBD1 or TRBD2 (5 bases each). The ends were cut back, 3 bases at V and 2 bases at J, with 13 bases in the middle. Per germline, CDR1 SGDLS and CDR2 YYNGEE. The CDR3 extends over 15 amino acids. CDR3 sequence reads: CASSGSGTTTDTQYF. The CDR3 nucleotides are TGTGCCAGCAGCGGGTCCGGGACGACCACAGATACGCAGTATTTT.

CDR3 loop: CASSLIPGNTIYF. The CDR3 DNA reads TGTGCCAGCAGCTTAATTCCAGGAAACACCATATATTTT. V gene TRBV7-3 combines with J gene TRBJ1-3; D not certain. Trimming removed 1 base from V and 4 bases from J, with 5 bases in between. Germline CDR1 SGHTA, CDR2 FQGTGA. This CDR3 has 13 residues.

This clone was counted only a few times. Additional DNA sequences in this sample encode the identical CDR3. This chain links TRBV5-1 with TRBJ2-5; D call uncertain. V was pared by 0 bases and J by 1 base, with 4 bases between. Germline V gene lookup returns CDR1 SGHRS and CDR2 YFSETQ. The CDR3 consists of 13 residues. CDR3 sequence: CASSLGIQETQYF. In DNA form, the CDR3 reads TGCGCCAGCAGCTTGGGGATCCAAGAGACCCAGTACTTC. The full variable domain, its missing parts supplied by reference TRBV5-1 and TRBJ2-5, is KAGVTQTPRYLIKTRGQQVTLSCSPISGHRSVSWYQQTPGQGLQFLFEYFSETQRNKGNFPGRFSGRQFSNSRSEMNVSTLELGDSALYLCASSLGIQETQYFGPGTRLLVL.

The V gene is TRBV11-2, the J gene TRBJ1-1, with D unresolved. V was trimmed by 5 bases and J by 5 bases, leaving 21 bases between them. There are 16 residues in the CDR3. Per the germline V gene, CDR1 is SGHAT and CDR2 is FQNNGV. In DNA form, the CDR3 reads TGTGCCAGCAGCCTGGCCTCTACAGCCCCTACAACTGAAGCTTTCTTT. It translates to CASSLASTAPTTEAFF.

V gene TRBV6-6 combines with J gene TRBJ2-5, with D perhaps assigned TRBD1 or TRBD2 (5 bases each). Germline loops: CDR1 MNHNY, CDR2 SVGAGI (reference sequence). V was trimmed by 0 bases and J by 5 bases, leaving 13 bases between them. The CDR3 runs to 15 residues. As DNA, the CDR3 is TGTGCCAGCAGTTACTCTCAGGGAACGGGGGAGACCCAGTACTTC. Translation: CASSYSQGTGETQYF.

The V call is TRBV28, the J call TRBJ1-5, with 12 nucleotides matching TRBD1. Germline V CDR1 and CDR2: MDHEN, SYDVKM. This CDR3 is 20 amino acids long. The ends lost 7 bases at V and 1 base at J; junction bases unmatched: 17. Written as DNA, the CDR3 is TGTGCCAGCACCGAATGGACGGGGACAGGGGGCATCCGAAGCAATCAGCCCCAGCATTTT. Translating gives CASTEWTGTGGIRSNQPQHF.